Each of the 21 T cell receptor beta chains below was sequenced from the same sample in a study of T cell responses to AZD1222 COVID-19 vaccine. The data were produced by immunoSEQ multiplex PCR, yet TCRdb's version contains in-frame clones alone and is incomplete. The sample includes approximately 170,000 clones, around 88% of them seen just once. The specimen comprised peripheral blood, sampled 28 days after the second AZD1222 dose. These receptors came from an adult who received the AZD1222 COVID-19 vaccine.

The chain links TRBV30 to TRBJ1-5, with 7 nucleotides matching TRBD1. The CDR3 is 15 residues long. The germline V gene has CDR1 GTSNPN and CDR2 SVGIG (reference sequence). V lost 0 bases, J lost 4 bases, and 6 bases stayed unmatched. CDR3 sequence: CAWSVSGQLNQPQHF. The DNA of the CDR3 is TGTGCCTGGAGTGTATCGGGACAGCTGAATCAGCCCCAGCATTTT.

J is TRBJ1-3 and V is TRBV5-1, with 8 bases lining up with TRBD1. Trimming at V came to 4 bases and at J to 3 bases, leaving 6 bases not matched to a gene. CDR3 length equals 15 residues. CDR1 and CDR2 (germline): SGHRS, YFSETQ. The CDR3 spells CASSAQGGNGNTIYF. Written as DNA, the CDR3 is TGCGCCAGCAGCGCACAGGGGGGAAATGGAAACACCATATATTTT.

The J gene is TRBJ2-3, the V gene TRBV12-3 or TRBV12-4; D might be TRBD2 (5 bases). V was shortened by 3 bases and J by 3 bases, with 7 bases between the two germline ends. This CDR3 region has 13 residues. The CDR3 here is CASSLRETDTQYF. In DNA form, the CDR3 reads TGTGCCAGCAGTTTGAGGGAAACAGATACGCAGTATTTT.

The chain couples TRBV6-5 to TRBJ2-2, with D tentatively TRBD1 or TRBD2 (6 bases each). V was cut by 8 bases and J by 5 bases, with 15 bases left in between. CDR3 length equals 14 residues. Germline V CDR1 and CDR2: MNHEY, SVGAGI. In DNA form, the CDR3 reads TGTGCCAGCGGAGGGACATTAGGAACCGGGGAGCTGTTTTTT. It encodes CASGGTLGTGELFF.

The chain is built from TRBV5-5 and TRBJ1-5; the match to TRBD1 covers 10 bases. The CDR3 consists of 14 residues. CDR1 and CDR2 (germline): SGHKS, YYEKEE (reference sequence). The V segment lost 2 bases and the J segment 7 bases; nucleotides outside the gene matches: 3. As DNA, the CDR3 is TGTGCCAGCAGCTTTGGGACAGGGGCCCAGCCCCAGCATTTT. Amino acids: CASSFGTGAQPQHF.

This clone was observed once. The V gene is TRBV6-6, the J gene TRBJ1-5, with 9 nucleotides matching TRBD1. The CDR3 has 16 amino acids. The V gene end was trimmed by 6 bases and the J gene end by 5 bases; junction bases not matched to a gene: 11. The germline gives CDR1 MNHNY, CDR2 SVGAGI (reference sequence). The CDR3 sequence: CASRSSTGGAYQPQHF. DNA for the CDR3: TGTGCCAGCAGAAGTTCCACAGGGGGCGCCTATCAGCCCCAGCATTTT.

The chain links TRBV28 to TRBJ1-1; 8 nucleotides match TRBD1. CDR1 MDHEN and CDR2 SYDVKM come from the germline V gene. V was clipped by 4 bases and J by 5 bases; unmatched bases: 9. The CDR3 extends over 15 amino acids. CDR3: CASSWGQARSTEAFF. The CDR3, as DNA: TGTGCCAGCAGTTGGGGACAGGCAAGGTCTACTGAAGCTTTCTTT.

The chain has TRBV14 and TRBJ2-7, with TRBD1 identical over 8 bases. Germline V gives CDR1 SGHDN, CDR2 FVKESK. J was trimmed by 5 bases and V by 4 bases; bases with no gene match: 7. CDR3 length: 14 residues. CDR3 coding DNA: TGTGCCAGCAGCCCCAGACAGGGGCTGAACGAGCAGTACTTC. Translating gives CASSPRQGLNEQYF.

This rearrangement joins TRBV29-1 to TRBJ1-2; maybe TRBD1 (5 bases). Germline V CDR1 and CDR2: SQVTM, ANQGSEA. The V gene lost 0 bases and the J gene lost 6 bases, with 11 bases spanning the gap. The CDR3 loop spans 13 amino acids. CDR3 region: CSVEEGPKDGYTF. DNA of the CDR3: TGCAGCGTTGAAGAGGGGCCGAAGGATGGCTACACCTTC.

This clone was counted a single time. The V and J genes are TRBV27 and TRBJ2-7; 14 bases agree with TRBD2. The CDR3 spans 19 residues. Germline CDR1 and CDR2: MNHEY and SMNVEV (reference sequence). The J segment lost 1 base and the V segment lost 2 bases, leaving 10 bases of the junction unmatched. As DNA, the CDR3 is TGTGCCAGCAGTTTAGAGGGCGGACTAGCGGGGGGACCATCCTACGAGCAGTACTTC. Protein: CASSLEGGLAGGPSYEQYF.

The rearrangement uses TRBV14 and TRBJ1-2; unclear D gene. The length of the CDR3 is 17 residues. Per the germline V gene, CDR1 is SGHDN and CDR2 is FVKESK. Trimming cost V 0 bases and J 4 bases, with 18 bases left between them. The DNA of the CDR3 is TGTGCCAGCAGCCAAGAGGGCCTATTACAGAATTCCTATGGCTACACCTTC. Its protein is CASSQEGLLQNSYGYTF. The whole variable domain, remainder taken from reference TRBV14 and TRBJ1-2, is EAGVTQFPSHSVIEKGQTVTLRCDPISGHDNLYWYRRVMGKEIKFLLHFVKESKQDESGMPNNRFLAERTGGTYSTLKVQPAELEDSGVYFCASSQEGLLQNSYGYTFGSGTRLTVV.

The genes are TRBV5-5 and TRBJ2-7, with D perhaps TRBD2 (5 bases). Trimming took 0 bases from V and 2 from J, leaving 15 bases between them. Germline V lookup: CDR1 SGHKS, CDR2 YYEKEE (reference sequence). The CDR3 is 16 amino acids. CDR3 in DNA: TGTGCCAGCAGCTTGGAAGAGGTTCCGGGAACCTACGAGCAGTACTTC. It is translated as CASSLEEVPGTYEQYF.

The J gene is TRBJ1-1, the V gene TRBV4-1; D unresolved. This CDR3 is 15 amino acids long. Trimming removed 0 bases from V and 0 bases from J, with 8 bases in between. CDR1 MGHRA and CDR2 YSYEKL come from the germline V gene. The CDR3 DNA is TGCGCCAGCAGCCAAGAGGCCCGAATGAACACTGAAGCTTTCTTT. Amino acids: CASSQEARMNTEAFF.

The chain has TRBV11-2 and TRBJ1-5; 9 nucleotides match TRBD1. V lost 0 bases, J lost 9 bases, and 9 bases stayed unmatched. From germline, CDR1 is SGHAT and CDR2 FQNNGV. This CDR3 has 16 amino acids. CDR3 DNA sequence: TGTGCCAGCAGCTTAGATCATCGGACAGGGGATACGCCCCAGCATTTT. Residues: CASSLDHRTGDTPQHF.

The V call is TRBV6-5, the J call TRBJ1-1; D is ambiguous. The CDR3 has 15 amino acids. Germline V gene lookup returns CDR1 MNHEY and CDR2 SVGAGI. The germline V and J ends were trimmed by 6 bases and 4 bases, with 18 bases remaining between them. In nucleotides, the CDR3 is TGTGCCAGCAGGAACCCCCTGAGAGGGCCCACTGAAGCTTTCTTT. Its protein product is CASRNPLRGPTEAFF.

The rearrangement uses TRBV7-9 and TRBJ1-1; D gene uncertain. Trimming cost V 1 base and J 1 base, with 10 bases left between them. This CDR3 has 15 residues. Germline V lookup: CDR1 SEHNR, CDR2 FQNEAQ (reference sequence). The CDR3 region is CASSLGGLENTEAFF. In nucleotides, the CDR3 is TGTGCCAGCAGCTTAGGGGGTTTGGAGAACACTGAAGCTTTCTTT.

This chain uses TRBV9 with TRBJ2-1, with unresolved D. The germline gives CDR1 SGDLS, CDR2 YYNGEE. V lost 3 bases and J 5 bases, leaving 3 bases between the germline ends. The CDR3 spans 11 residues. This CDR3 reads CASSAHNEQFF. The CDR3 coding sequence is TGTGCCAGCAGCGCCCACAATGAGCAGTTCTTC.

This clone was counted a few times. This chain joins TRBV5-4 and TRBJ2-2, with 8 nucleotides matching TRBD1. From germline, CDR1 is SGHNT and CDR2 YYREEE (reference sequence). J gave up 1 base and V 3 bases, and 2 bases lay outside the gene matches. This CDR3 contains 15 residues. The CDR3 DNA is TGTGCCAGCAGCTGGGGACAGGAGAACACCGGGGAGCTGTTTTTT. Protein: CASSWGQENTGELFF.

The rearrangement links TRBV3-1 (or the pseudogene TRBV3-2) to TRBJ2-3; 10 nucleotides line up with TRBD1. Trimming at V came to 4 bases and at J to 4 bases, leaving 11 bases not matched to a gene. The CDR3 is made up of 17 amino acids. CDR1 LGHDT and CDR2 YNNKEL come from the germline V gene (reference sequence). The CDR3 region has the DNA TGTGCCAGCAGCCCCCTGGGACAGGGGATAATCCCAGATACGCAGTATTTT. Its protein is CASSPLGQGIIPDTQYF.

The chain recombines TRBV7-2 with TRBJ1-4; 8 bases are a match to TRBD1. Per the germline V gene, CDR1 is SGHTA and CDR2 is FQGNSA. V shed 1 base, J shed 2 bases, and the junction held 0 bases outside the gene matches. This CDR3 is built from 15 residues. In nucleotides, the CDR3 is TGTGCCAGCAGCTTAGGACAGGGGACTAATGAAAAACTGTTTTTT. It is translated as CASSLGQGTNEKLFF.

V gene TRBV5-1 combines with J gene TRBJ1-5, with TRBD1 as a possible D gene (6 bases). CDR1 is SGHRS and CDR2 is YFSETQ in the germline V gene. Trimming took 2 bases from V and 7 from J, leaving 13 bases between them. The CDR3 consists of 14 residues. The CDR3 nucleotides are TGCGCCAGCAGCTTAGGGGGGTCGGGCCAGCCCCAGCATTTT. As protein: CASSLGGSGQPQHF.